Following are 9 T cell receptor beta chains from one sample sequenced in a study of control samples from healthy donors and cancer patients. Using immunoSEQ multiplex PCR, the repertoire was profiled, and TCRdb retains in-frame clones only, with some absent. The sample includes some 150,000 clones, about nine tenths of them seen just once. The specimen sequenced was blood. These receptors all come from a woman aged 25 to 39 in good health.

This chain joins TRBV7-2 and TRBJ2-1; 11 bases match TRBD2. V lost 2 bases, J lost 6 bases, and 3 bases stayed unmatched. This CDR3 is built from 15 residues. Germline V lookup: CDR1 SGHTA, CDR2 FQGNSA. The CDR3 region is CASSLRLAGRNEQFF. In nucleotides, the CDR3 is TGTGCCAGCAGCTTAAGACTAGCGGGACGCAATGAGCAGTTCTTC.

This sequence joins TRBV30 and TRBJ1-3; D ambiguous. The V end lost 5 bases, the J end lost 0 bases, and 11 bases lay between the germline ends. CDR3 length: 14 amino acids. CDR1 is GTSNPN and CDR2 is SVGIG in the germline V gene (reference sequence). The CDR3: CAWHSLSSGNTIYF. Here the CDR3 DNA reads TGTGCCTGGCACAGTCTCAGCTCTGGAAACACCATATATTTT.

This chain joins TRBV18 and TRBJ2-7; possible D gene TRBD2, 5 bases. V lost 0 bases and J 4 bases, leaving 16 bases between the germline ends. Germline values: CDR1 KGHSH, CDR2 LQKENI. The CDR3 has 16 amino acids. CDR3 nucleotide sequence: TGTGCCAGCTCACCACCGCGTACTAGTTCACCATACGAGCAGTACTTC. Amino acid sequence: CASSPPRTSSPYEQYF. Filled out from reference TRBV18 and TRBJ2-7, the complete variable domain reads NAGVMQNPRHLVRRRGQEARLRCSPMKGHSHVYWYRQLPEEGLKFMVYLQKENIIDESGMPKERFSAEFPKEGPSILRIQQVVRGDSAAYFCASSPPRTSSPYEQYFGPGTRLTVT.

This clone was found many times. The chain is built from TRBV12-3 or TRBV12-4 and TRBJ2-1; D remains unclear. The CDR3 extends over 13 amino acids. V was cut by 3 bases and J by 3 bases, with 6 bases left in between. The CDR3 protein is CASSFPGYNEQFF. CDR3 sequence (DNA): TGTGCCAGCAGTTTCCCAGGCTACAATGAGCAGTTCTTC.

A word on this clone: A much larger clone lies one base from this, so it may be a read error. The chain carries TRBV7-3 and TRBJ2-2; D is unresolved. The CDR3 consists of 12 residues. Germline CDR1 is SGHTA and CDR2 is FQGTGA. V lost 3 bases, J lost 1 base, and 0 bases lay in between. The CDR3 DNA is TGTGCCAGCAGCTTGAACACCGGGGAGCTGTTTTTT. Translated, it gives CASSLNTGELFF.

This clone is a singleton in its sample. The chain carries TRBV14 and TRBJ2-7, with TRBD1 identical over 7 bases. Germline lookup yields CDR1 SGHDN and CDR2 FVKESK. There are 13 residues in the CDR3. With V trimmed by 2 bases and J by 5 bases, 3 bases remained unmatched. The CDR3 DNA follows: TGTGCCAGCAGCCAAAACCAGGGGGACGAGCAGTACTTC. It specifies CASSQNQGDEQYF.

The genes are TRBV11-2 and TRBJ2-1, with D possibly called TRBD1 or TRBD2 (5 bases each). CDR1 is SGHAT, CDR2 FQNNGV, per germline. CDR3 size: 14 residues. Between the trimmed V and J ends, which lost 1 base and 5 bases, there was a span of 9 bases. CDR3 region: CASSLAGPDNEQFF. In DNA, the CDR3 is TGTGCCAGCAGCTTAGCGGGGCCGGACAATGAGCAGTTCTTC.

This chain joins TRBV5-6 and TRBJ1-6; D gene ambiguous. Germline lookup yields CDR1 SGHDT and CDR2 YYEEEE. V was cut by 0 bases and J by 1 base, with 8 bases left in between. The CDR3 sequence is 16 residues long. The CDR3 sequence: CASSLAGDSYNSPLHF. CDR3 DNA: TGTGCCAGCAGCTTGGCCGGAGATTCCTATAATTCACCCCTCCACTTT.

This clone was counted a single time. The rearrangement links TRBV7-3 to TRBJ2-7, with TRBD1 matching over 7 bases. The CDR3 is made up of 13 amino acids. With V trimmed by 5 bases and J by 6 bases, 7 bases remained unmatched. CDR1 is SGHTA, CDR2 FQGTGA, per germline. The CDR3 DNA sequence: TGTGCCAGCAGCCCCGGGACAGTCGGCGAGCAGTACTTC. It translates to CASSPGTVGEQYF.